This entry lists 24 T cell receptor beta chains sequenced from one sample in a study of blood T cell repertoires in COVID-19. Some clones are missing from TCRdb's copy, which holds only in-frame ones; the method was immunoSEQ multiplex PCR. The data show tens of thousands of clones, around 90% seen once. Specimen: peripheral blood. All receptors come from a man aged 45-65 years with active COVID-19.

CDR3 nucleotides: TGCGCCAGCAGCGGGGGGACGGCCGGTGCGGGTGGTTACGAGCAGTACTTC. Its translation: CASSGGTAGAGGYEQYF. The chain uses TRBV5-1 and TRBJ2-7; TRBD2 might be the D (6 bases). The CDR3 extends over 17 amino acids. Trimming removed 4 bases at V and 4 bases at J, with 24 bases between. Germline CDR1 reads SGHRS; CDR2 reads YFSETQ.

V and J are TRBV7-2 and TRBJ1-5; no firm D call. The CDR3 length is 14 residues. V was trimmed by 3 bases and J by 4 bases, leaving 10 bases between them. The V gene's germline CDR1 is SGHTA and CDR2 FQGNSA. CDR3 sequence (DNA): TGTGCCAGCAGCTTTGTGGGGAGTAATCAGCCCCAGCATTTT. It is translated as CASSFVGSNQPQHF.

In this sample, this clone turned up once. The V and J genes are TRBV12-3 or TRBV12-4 and TRBJ2-7, with D tentatively TRBD1 (5 bases). V was pared by 5 bases and J by 2 bases, with 10 bases between. The CDR3 is 13 amino acids. CDR3 protein: CASSVRVTYEQYF. For the CDR3, the DNA is TGTGCCAGCAGTGTCAGGGTTACCTACGAGCAGTACTTC.

V and J are TRBV18 and TRBJ2-1; 12 positions match TRBD1. The germline V gene encodes CDR1 KGHSH and CDR2 LQKENI. The CDR3 consists of 15 residues. Losses at the gene ends were 3 bases for V and 6 bases for J; bases not matched to a gene: 3. The chain's CDR3 is CASSPGQGAGNEQFF. As DNA, the CDR3 is TGTGCCAGCTCACCGGGACAGGGGGCAGGCAATGAGCAGTTCTTC.

This clone was recorded once. The chain couples TRBV5-1 to TRBJ2-1; 8 nucleotides match TRBD1. The CDR3 loop spans 14 amino acids. With V trimmed by 4 bases and J by 3 bases, 3 bases remained unmatched. Germline CDR1 reads SGHRS; CDR2 reads YFSETQ. The CDR3 is CASSPGTGYNEQFF. The CDR3 DNA sequence: TGCGCCAGCAGCCCGGGGACAGGCTACAATGAGCAGTTCTTC.

The table lists this clone with a few counts. The J gene is TRBJ1-1, the V gene TRBV4-2; the match to TRBD1 covers 8 bases. The CDR3 extends over 14 amino acids. Germline trimming cut 2 bases from V and 6 bases from J; bases unmatched to any gene: 5. In germline, CDR1 is LGHNA, CDR2 YNFKEQ. This CDR3 reads CASSQLLQGAEAFF. The CDR3 coding sequence is TGTGCCAGCAGCCAACTACTACAGGGGGCTGAAGCTTTCTTT.

This chain connects TRBV6-5 to TRBJ2-7; D may be TRBD1 (6 bases). The CDR3 length is 14 residues. Trimming left V 6 bases short and J 6 bases short, with 18 bases between. In germline, CDR1 is MNHEY, CDR2 SVGAGI. CDR3 region: CASSSTGFWGEQYF. In DNA, the CDR3 is TGTGCCAGCAGCTCAACAGGGTTTTGGGGCGAGCAGTACTTC.

The chain recombines TRBV24-1 with TRBJ1-5; D may be TRBD1 (5 bases). Germline CDR1 KGHDR, CDR2 SFDVKD. Trimming took off 3 bases at V and 6 bases at J, with 14 bases between the two ends. CDR3 size: 15 residues. CDR3 amino acids: CATSDTDSHGQPQHF. The CDR3 DNA reads TGTGCCACCAGTGATACTGACAGCCACGGTCAGCCCCAGCATTTT.

The V and J genes are TRBV7-9 and TRBJ2-3; TRBD2 matches at 10 bases. Germline trimming cut 4 bases from V and 5 bases from J; bases unmatched to any gene: 3. Germline lookup yields CDR1 SEHNR and CDR2 FQNEAQ (reference sequence). CDR3 length equals 14 residues. DNA for the CDR3: TGTGCCAGCAGCTCAGGACTAGCGGTAGATACGCAGTATTTT. It translates to CASSSGLAVDTQYF.

This clone was counted between two and nine times. V and J are TRBV27 and TRBJ1-2; the D is unclear. This CDR3 is 14 amino acids long. Germline V gene lookup returns CDR1 MNHEY and CDR2 SMNVEV (reference sequence). V dropped 0 bases and J dropped 4 bases, with 9 bases sitting between them. CDR3 nucleotides: TGTGCCAGCAGTTTATCACCGGGGATCTATGGCTACACCTTC. Translating gives CASSLSPGIYGYTF.

The gene calls are TRBV25-1 and TRBJ1-1; 9 bases align to TRBD1. Germline V gene data show CDR1 as MGHDK and CDR2 as SYGVNS. J gave up 0 bases and V 9 bases, and 5 bases lay outside the gene matches. The CDR3 spans 14 residues. The CDR3 DNA sequence: TGTGCCAGTACAGGGGGCGGGATGAACACTGAAGCTTTCTTT. Translation gives CASTGGGMNTEAFF.

The DNA for the CDR3 is TGTGCCAGCAGTTTAGCGGGACAGGGCAATGGCAATCAGCCCCAGCATTTT. Translating gives CASSLAGQGNGNQPQHF. The chain uses TRBV28 and TRBJ1-5; the match to TRBD1 covers 9 bases. Germline loops: CDR1 MDHEN, CDR2 SYDVKM. Trimming at V came to 2 bases and at J to 2 bases, leaving 7 bases not matched to a gene. The CDR3 runs 17 residues.

The V gene is TRBV6-5, the J gene TRBJ2-2; 9 nucleotides match TRBD1. The V gene's germline CDR1 is MNHEY and CDR2 SVGAGI. The CDR3 sequence is 15 residues long. Germline trimming cut 5 bases from V and 4 bases from J; bases unmatched to any gene: 5. This chain's CDR3 is CASSPGQGPTGELFF. DNA for the CDR3: TGTGCCAGCAGTCCAGGACAGGGGCCCACCGGGGAGCTGTTTTTT.

The J gene is TRBJ2-7, the V gene TRBV11-3; D might be TRBD2 (6 bases). V shed 8 bases and J shed 0 bases, with 14 bases lying between them. The length of the CDR3 is 14 residues. Germline CDR1 SGHNT, CDR2 YENEEA. DNA for the CDR3: TGTGCCAGCGCGCGTGGGGGGAGCTCCTACGAGCAGTACTTC. Amino acid sequence: CASARGGSSYEQYF. Together with reference TRBV11-3 and TRBJ2-7, the CDR3 gives the full variable domain: EAGVVQSPRYKIIEKKQPVAFWCNPISGHNTLYWYLQNLGQGPELLIRYENEEAVDDSQLPKDRFSAERLKGVDSTLKIQPAELGDSAVYLCASARGGSSYEQYFGPGTRLTVT.

The chain links TRBV6-6 to TRBJ2-1, with D perhaps TRBD1 (6 bases). Deletions cut 8 bases from V and 2 bases from J, with 7 bases between. CDR1 and CDR2 from the germline V gene are MNHNY and SVGAGI (reference sequence). This CDR3 region has 12 residues. The CDR3 loop reads CASGTTYNEQFF. CDR3 nucleotide sequence: TGTGCCAGCGGGACAACCTACAATGAGCAGTTCTTC.

The chain links TRBV19 to TRBJ2-7; 9 positions match TRBD2. Germline V gene data show CDR1 as LNHDA and CDR2 as SQIVND (reference sequence). There are 15 residues in the CDR3. V trimming: 6 bases; J trimming: 1 base; junction bases outside the gene matches: 7. The CDR3: CASSPDGLASYEQYF. The CDR3 nucleotides are TGTGCCAGTAGCCCCGATGGACTAGCGTCCTACGAGCAGTACTTC.

The chain recombines TRBV10-1 with TRBJ2-5, with TRBD2 matching over 10 bases. Germline lookup yields CDR1 WNHNN and CDR2 SYGVQD (reference sequence). The CDR3 length is 15 residues. J was trimmed by 3 bases and V by 3 bases; bases with no gene match: 4. CDR3 protein: CASSEGLAAKETQYF. The CDR3, as DNA: TGCGCCAGCAGTGAAGGACTAGCGGCCAAAGAGACCCAGTACTTC.

The chain recombines TRBV6-4 with TRBJ2-1, with 7 bases identical to TRBD2. Trimming at V came to 4 bases and at J to 2 bases, leaving 8 bases not matched to a gene. Germline V lookup: CDR1 MRHNA, CDR2 SNTAGT. The CDR3 extends over 16 amino acids. The DNA for the CDR3 is TGTGCCAGCAGTGTTAGGGCTAGCGGTGCCTACAATGAGCAGTTCTTC. It codes for CASSVRASGAYNEQFF.

This chain uses TRBV19 with TRBJ2-7; tentatively, D is TRBD1 (5 bases). The CDR3 spans 13 residues. Germline loops: CDR1 LNHDA, CDR2 SQIVND (reference sequence). Trimming pared 4 bases from V and 1 base from J, leaving 8 bases between. CDR3 DNA sequence: TGTGCCAGTAGTAACCAGGGATCCTACGAGCAGTACTTC. Translation: CASSNQGSYEQYF.

J is TRBJ2-1 and V is TRBV11-2; 11 bases line up with TRBD2. Germline V gives CDR1 SGHAT, CDR2 FQNNGV. The CDR3 consists of 15 residues. V gave up 5 bases and J gave up 7 bases; unmatched junction bases: 7. Here the CDR3 reads CASSQALAGVNEQFF. DNA for the CDR3: TGTGCCAGCAGCCAGGCACTAGCGGGAGTAAATGAGCAGTTCTTC.

V gene TRBV7-2 combines with J gene TRBJ1-5; tentative D call: TRBD1 (6 bases). The germline V and J ends were trimmed by 6 bases and 6 bases, with 12 bases remaining between them. CDR3 length: 13 residues. Germline-derived CDR1 and CDR2 are SGHTA and FQGNSA. CDR3 in DNA: TGTGCCAGCAGTCCAGGGGTAAGTCAGCCCCAGCATTTT. Amino acids: CASSPGVSQPQHF.

This clone was counted only a few times. This sequence joins TRBV9 and TRBJ2-3; perhaps TRBD2 as D (5 bases). This CDR3 is 14 amino acids long. Trimming left V 1 base short and J 6 bases short, with 12 bases between. Germline values: CDR1 SGDLS, CDR2 YYNGEE. The CDR3 reads CASSVRTGADTQYF. The CDR3 DNA follows: TGTGCCAGCAGCGTACGGACTGGCGCGGATACGCAGTATTTT.

The J gene is TRBJ2-7, the V gene TRBV5-5, with a tentative D call TRBD2 (6 bases). V lost 0 bases, J lost 0 bases, and 10 bases lay in between. CDR1 and CDR2 from the germline V gene are SGHKS and YYEKEE (reference sequence). CDR3 length: 15 amino acids. In DNA form, the CDR3 reads TGTGCCAGCAGCTTGGGGATAGCGGTCTCCTACGAGCAGTACTTC. It is translated as CASSLGIAVSYEQYF.

The chain has TRBV6-4 and TRBJ1-5; TRBD1 matches 7 bases. The CDR3 extends over 19 amino acids. The trim removed 10 bases at V and 1 base at J, leaving 22 bases unmatched. Per germline, CDR1 MRHNA and CDR2 SNTAGT. This CDR3 is CANTRETGPSFGSNQPQHF. CDR3 DNA sequence: TGTGCCAACACCCGGGAGACAGGGCCATCTTTTGGAAGCAATCAGCCCCAGCATTTT.